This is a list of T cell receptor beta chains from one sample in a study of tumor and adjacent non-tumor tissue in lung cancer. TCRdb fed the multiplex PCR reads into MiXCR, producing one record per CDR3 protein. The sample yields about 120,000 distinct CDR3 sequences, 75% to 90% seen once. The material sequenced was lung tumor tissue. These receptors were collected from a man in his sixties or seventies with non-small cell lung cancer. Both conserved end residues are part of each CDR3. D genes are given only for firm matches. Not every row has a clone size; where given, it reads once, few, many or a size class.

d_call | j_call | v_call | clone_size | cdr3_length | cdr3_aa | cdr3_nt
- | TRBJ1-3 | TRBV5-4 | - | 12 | CSSNSGGNAIYF | TGTTCCAGCAACTCCGGGGGAAACGCCATATATTTT
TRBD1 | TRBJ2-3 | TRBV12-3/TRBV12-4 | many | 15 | CASRNDRGRADTQYF | TGTGCCAGCAGAAACGACAGGGGGCGGGCAGATACGCAGTATTTT
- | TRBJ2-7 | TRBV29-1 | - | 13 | CSVPEPTSYDQYF | TGCAGCGTTCCGGAACCGACCTCCTACGACCAGTACTTC
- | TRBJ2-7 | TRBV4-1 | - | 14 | CATSRGGGSEEQYF | TGCGCCACCAGCCGAGGAGGGGGTTCTGAAGAGCAGTACTTC
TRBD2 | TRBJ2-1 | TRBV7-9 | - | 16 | CASSLRRGSLGNEQFF | TGTGCCAGCAGCTTGCGGCGGGGGAGCCTGGGCAATGAGCAGTTCTTC
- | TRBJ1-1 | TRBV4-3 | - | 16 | CVSSKTSAGRGTEAFF | TGCGTCAGCAGCAAAACATCAGCAGGTAGGGGCACTGAAGCTTTCTTT
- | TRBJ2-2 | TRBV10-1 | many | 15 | CAGSVGRSNTGELFF | TGCGCCGGCAGTGTAGGGAGGTCGAACACCGGGGAGCTGTTTTTT
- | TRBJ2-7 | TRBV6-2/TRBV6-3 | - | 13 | CASIRGADCELYF | TGTGCCAGCATCCGGGGGGCCGACTGCGAGCTGTACTTC
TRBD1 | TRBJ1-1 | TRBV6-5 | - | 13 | CASRSRQGVSAIF | TGTGCCAGCAGATCCAGACAGGGGGTAAGTGCTATCTTT
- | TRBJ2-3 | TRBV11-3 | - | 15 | CASSPRRGATDTQCF | TGTGCCAGCAGCCCAAGACGTGGAGCCACAGATACGCAGTGTTTT
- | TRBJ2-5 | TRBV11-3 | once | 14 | CDSSLDGEKETQYF | TGTGACAGCAGCTTAGATGGGGAGAAGGAGACCCAGTACTTC
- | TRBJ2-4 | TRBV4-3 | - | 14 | CASSHTGAKNIQYF | TGCGCGAGCAGCCATACAGGAGCCAAAAACATTCAGTACTTC
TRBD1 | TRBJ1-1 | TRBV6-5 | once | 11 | CTSRQGRKAFF | TGTACCAGCAGACAGGGCCGCAAAGCTTTCTTT
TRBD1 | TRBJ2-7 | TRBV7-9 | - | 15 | CASSSEGARSYDQNF | TGTGCCAGCAGTTCAGAGGGGGCGAGGTCCTACGACCAGAACTTC
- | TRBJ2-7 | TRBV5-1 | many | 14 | CASSLRMPPYEQYF | TGCGCCAGCAGCTTGAGAATGCCCCCCTACGAGCAGTACTTC
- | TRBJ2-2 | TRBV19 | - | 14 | CASMGQPNTGELFF | TGTGCCAGTATGGGGCAACCGAACACCGGGGAGCTGTTTTTT
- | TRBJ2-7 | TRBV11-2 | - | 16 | CTSSPPTGTPTYDQYF | TGTACCAGCAGCCCCCCCACCGGGACACCAACCTACGATCAGTACTTC
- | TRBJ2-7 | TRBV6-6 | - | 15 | CASECPGGASYEQYF | TGTGCCAGCGAATGCCCGGGGGGCGCTTCCTACGAGCAGTACTTC
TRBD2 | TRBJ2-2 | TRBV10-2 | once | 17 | CASSVSGLGRSTGELLF | TGCGCCAGCAGTGTCTCAGGACTAGGTCGGTCCACCGGGGAGCTGTTGTTT
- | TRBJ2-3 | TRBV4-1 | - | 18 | CGSSHLPGRLYSNQPQYF | TGCGGCAGCAGCCACCTTCCAGGCAGACTCTATAGCAATCAGCCCCAGTATTTT
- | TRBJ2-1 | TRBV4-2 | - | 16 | CASSQDPGVAVGEQFF | TGTGCCAGTAGCCAAGATCCCGGGGTAGCGGTTGGAGAGCAGTTCTTC
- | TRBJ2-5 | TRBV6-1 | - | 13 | CANGEAGGPREYF | TGTGCCAACGGTGAAGCTGGTGGGCCCCGGGAGTACTTC
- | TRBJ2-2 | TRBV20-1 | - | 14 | CNVRDFGNTGELFF | TGCAATGTTCGGGACTTCGGGAACACCGGGGAGCTGTTTTTT
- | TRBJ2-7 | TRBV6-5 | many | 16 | CASSFRGSGGNYEQYF | TGTGCCAGCAGTTTCCGGGGGTCCGGGGGCAATTACGAGCAGTACTTC
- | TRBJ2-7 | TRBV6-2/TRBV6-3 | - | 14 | CASGVGVRDYEQYF | TGTGCCAGCGGTGTGGGAGTTCGAGACTACGAGCAGTACTTC
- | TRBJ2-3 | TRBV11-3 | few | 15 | CANTCREVSTDTQYF | TGTGCCAACACTTGTCGGGAAGTAAGCACAGATACGCAGTATTTT
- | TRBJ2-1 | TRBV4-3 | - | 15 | CASNQDLGAGNKQFF | TGCGCCAGCAACCAAGATTTAGGGGCTGGGAATAAGCAGTTCTTC
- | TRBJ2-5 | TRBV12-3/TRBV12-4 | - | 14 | CASSHFEFQETQCF | TGTGCCAGCAGTCACTTTGAGTTCCAAGAGACCCAGTGCTTC
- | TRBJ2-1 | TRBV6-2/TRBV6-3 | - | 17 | CATSYHRQDRGLNEQFF | TGTGCCACCAGTTATCACCGGCAGGACCGCGGGTTGAATGAGCAGTTCTTC
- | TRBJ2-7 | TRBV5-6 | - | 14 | CVTIGLGLPYEQYF | TGTGTCACCATCGGACTGGGACTTCCATACGAGCAGTACTTC
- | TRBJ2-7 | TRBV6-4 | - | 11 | CASRPFYKQYF | TGTGCCAGCAGACCGTTTTACAAGCAGTACTTC
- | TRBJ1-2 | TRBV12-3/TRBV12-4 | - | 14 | CASSHWGTYYGYTF | TGTGCCAGCAGCCACTGGGGCACATACTATGGCTACACCTTT
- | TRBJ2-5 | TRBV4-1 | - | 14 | CTSSQQWGQEAHYF | TGCACTAGCAGCCAACAGTGGGGGCAAGAGGCCCACTACTTC
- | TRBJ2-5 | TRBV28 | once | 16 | CASSRTGSPEQETRYF | TGTGCCAGCAGCAGAACCGGGTCCCCCGAACAAGAGACCCGGTACTTC
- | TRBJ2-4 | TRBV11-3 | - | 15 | CANSRAGDGKNIQYF | TGTGCCAACAGCCGGGCAGGGGATGGCAAAAACATTCAGTACTTC
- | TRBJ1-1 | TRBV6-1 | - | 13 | CASTRLRETEAFF | TGTGCCAGCACCCGGTTGAGGGAGACTGAAGCTTTCTTT
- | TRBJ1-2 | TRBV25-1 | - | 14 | CASSESAANYGYTF | TGTGCCAGCAGTGAATCGGCAGCCAACTATGGCTACACCTTC
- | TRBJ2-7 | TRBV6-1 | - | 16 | CASNRGTTQIPYEQYF | TGTGCCAGCAATCGCGGGACAACTCAGATCCCGTACGAACAGTACTTC
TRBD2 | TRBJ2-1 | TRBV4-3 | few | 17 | CANSQDSAGAEYNEQFF | TGCGCCAACAGCCAAGATTCAGCGGGAGCTGAATACAATGAGCAGTTCTTC
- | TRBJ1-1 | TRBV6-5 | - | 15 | CANRAGKGLVTEAFF | TGTGCCAACAGGGCCGGGAAAGGGTTGGTCACTGAAGCTTTCTTT
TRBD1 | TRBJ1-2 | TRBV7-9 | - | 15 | CASIRIGTDDYAYTF | TGTGCCAGCATAAGAATCGGGACAGATGACTATGCCTACACCTTC
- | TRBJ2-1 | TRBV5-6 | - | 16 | CASSLGFQGSYNEQIF | TGTGCCAGCAGCTTGGGATTCCAGGGTTCCTATAATGAGCAGATCTTC
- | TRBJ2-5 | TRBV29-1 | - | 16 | CSAKSYLPTGEETQYF | TGCAGCGCCAAGTCCTACCTCCCGACAGGTGAAGAGACCCAGTACTTC
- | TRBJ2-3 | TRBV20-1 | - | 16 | CSTPRRSGGLTDTQCF | TGCAGTACTCCGCGTCGGTCCGGGGGCTTGACAGATACGCAGTGTTTT
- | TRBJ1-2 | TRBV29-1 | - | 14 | CSVEDPTRVYGYTF | TGCAGCGTTGAAGATCCAACTAGGGTCTATGGCTACACCTTC
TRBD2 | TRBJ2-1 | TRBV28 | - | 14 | CANSLAGEDNEQFF | TGCGCCAACAGCCTAGCGGGAGAGGACAATGAACAGTTCTTC
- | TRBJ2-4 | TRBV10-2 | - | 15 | CASSEYHDRWNIQYF | TGCGCCAGCAGTGAGTATCACGACCGGTGGAACATTCAGTACTTC
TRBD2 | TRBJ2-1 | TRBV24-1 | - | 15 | CATRGVLAGVREQFF | TGCGCCACCAGAGGTGTATTAGCGGGAGTTCGGGAGCAATTCTTC
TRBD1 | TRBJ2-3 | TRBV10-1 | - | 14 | CANRKDRGSDTPYF | TGCGCCAACAGGAAGGACAGGGGTTCGGATACGCCGTATTTT
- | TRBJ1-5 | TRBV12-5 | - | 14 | CARGLTAGNQPQHF | TGTGCTAGAGGCCTTACCGCTGGCAATCAGCCCCAGCATTTT
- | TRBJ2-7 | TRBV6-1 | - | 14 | CASSVWVPSYEQYF | TGTGCCAGCAGTGTCTGGGTTCCGTCCTACGAGCAGTATTTC
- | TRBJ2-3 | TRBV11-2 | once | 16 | CACSFSFGYSINTQYF | TGTGCCTGCAGCTTCTCGTTCGGGTATAGCATAAATACGCAGTATTTT
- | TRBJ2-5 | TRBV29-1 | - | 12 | CSVGEGGEIQYF | TGCAGCGTTGGAGAAGGGGGAGAGATCCAGTACTTC